Listed below are T cell receptor beta chains from one sample, sequenced in a study of blood T cell repertoires in COVID-19. Sequenced by immunoSEQ multiplex PCR; TCRdb stores in-frame clones only, minus some. This sample yields over 200,000 clones, of which about 86% are seen a single time; around 1.6% belongs to the top ten. The sample was peripheral blood. These receptors all come from a man aged 18 to 30 with active or convalescent COVID-19. CDR3s include the opening cysteine and the closing phenylalanine or tryptophan. The D gene is left open where the match is weak. Clone size is shown for a subset of rows, as once, few, many or a class of expanded clone.

abundance: -; d_gene: TRBD2; j_gene: TRBJ2-1; v_gene: TRBV11-3; CDR3nt: TGTGCCAGCAGCTTATCCGGGGCGGGAGTAACGAATGAGCAGTTCTTC; CDR3aa: CASSLSGAGVTNEQFF
abundance: -; d_gene: TRBD1; j_gene: TRBJ1-1; v_gene: TRBV14; CDR3nt: TGTGCCAGCAGCCAAGAAGACAGGGGACCATCGGAGGCTTTCTTT; CDR3aa: CASSQEDRGPSEAFF
abundance: -; d_gene: -; j_gene: TRBJ1-2; v_gene: TRBV6-5; CDR3nt: TGTGCCAGCAGTTACTCCACAGGCTATGGCTACACCTTC; CDR3aa: CASSYSTGYGYTF
abundance: -; d_gene: -; j_gene: TRBJ2-7; v_gene: TRBV10-3; CDR3nt: TGTGCCATCAGGCCCGGGGAAAGCGTCTACGAGCAGTACTTC; CDR3aa: CAIRPGESVYEQYF
abundance: few; d_gene: -; j_gene: TRBJ1-3; v_gene: TRBV30; CDR3nt: TGTGCCTGGAGGATCTCCAGGGCCCATCCCGACGTCACCATATATTTT; CDR3aa: CAWRISRAHPDVTIYF
abundance: -; d_gene: -; j_gene: TRBJ2-2; v_gene: TRBV5-1; CDR3nt: TGCGCCAGCAGCTTGCAGGCAGGGATTAACGGGGAGCTGTTTTTT; CDR3aa: CASSLQAGINGELFF
abundance: -; d_gene: TRBD1; j_gene: TRBJ1-5; v_gene: TRBV28; CDR3nt: TGTGCCAGCAGGGACAGGGGGCTCCAGCCCCAGCATTTT; CDR3aa: CASRDRGLQPQHF
abundance: -; d_gene: -; j_gene: TRBJ1-4; v_gene: TRBV19; CDR3nt: TGTGCCAGTAGTATAGGGGACTATGAAAAACTGTTTTTT; CDR3aa: CASSIGDYEKLFF
abundance: -; d_gene: TRBD1; j_gene: TRBJ1-5; v_gene: TRBV6-5; CDR3nt: TGTGCCAGCAGCTCCGGGACAGGGTTACAGCCCCAGCATTTT; CDR3aa: CASSSGTGLQPQHF
abundance: -; d_gene: -; j_gene: TRBJ2-7; v_gene: TRBV5-4; CDR3nt: TGTGCCAGCAGCCTACAAGGAGGTCCCTACGAGCAGTACTTC; CDR3aa: CASSLQGGPYEQYF
abundance: -; d_gene: TRBD1; j_gene: TRBJ1-5; v_gene: TRBV7-9; CDR3nt: TGTGCCAGCAGCTACACTACCGGGACAGGGGGCGATCAGCCCCAGCATTTT; CDR3aa: CASSYTTGTGGDQPQHF
abundance: -; d_gene: TRBD1; j_gene: TRBJ1-1; v_gene: TRBV27; CDR3nt: TGTGCCAGCAGGATCCTCAAACCGGACAGGGGGGGGGAAGCTTTCTTT; CDR3aa: CASRILKPDRGGEAFF
abundance: -; d_gene: -; j_gene: TRBJ1-1; v_gene: TRBV2; CDR3nt: TGTGCCAGCACGGGGAGCATGAACACTGAAGCTTTCTTT; CDR3aa: CASTGSMNTEAFF
abundance: -; d_gene: -; j_gene: TRBJ1-3; v_gene: TRBV5-6; CDR3nt: TGTGCCAGCAGCTTGGGGAGGAACTCTGGAAACACCATATATTTT; CDR3aa: CASSLGRNSGNTIYF
abundance: -; d_gene: TRBD2; j_gene: TRBJ2-2; v_gene: TRBV9; CDR3nt: TGTGCCAGCAGCGTAGGGACTAGCGGCACCGGGGAGCTGTTTTTT; CDR3aa: CASSVGTSGTGELFF
abundance: -; d_gene: -; j_gene: TRBJ1-5; v_gene: TRBV6-5; CDR3nt: TGTGCCAGCAGGACTGGGGGCCCAGGCCAGCCCCAGCATTTT; CDR3aa: CASRTGGPGQPQHF
abundance: few; d_gene: TRBD1; j_gene: TRBJ2-2; v_gene: TRBV19; CDR3nt: TGTGCCAGTAGTATGGACAGGGGGTACACCGGGGAGCTGTTTTTT; CDR3aa: CASSMDRGYTGELFF